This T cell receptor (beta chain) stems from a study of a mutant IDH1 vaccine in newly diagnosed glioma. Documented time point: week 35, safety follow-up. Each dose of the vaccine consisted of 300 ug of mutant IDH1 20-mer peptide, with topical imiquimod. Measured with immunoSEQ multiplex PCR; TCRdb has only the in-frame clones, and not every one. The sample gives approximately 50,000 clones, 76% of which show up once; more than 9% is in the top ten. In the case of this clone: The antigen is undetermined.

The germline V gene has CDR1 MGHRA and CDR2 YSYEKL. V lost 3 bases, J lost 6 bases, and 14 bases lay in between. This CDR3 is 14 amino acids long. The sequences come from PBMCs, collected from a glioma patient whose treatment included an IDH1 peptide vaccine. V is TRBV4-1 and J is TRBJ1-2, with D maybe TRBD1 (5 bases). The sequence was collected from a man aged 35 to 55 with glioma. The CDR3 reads CASSHQGRAHGYTF. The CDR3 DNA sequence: TGCGCCAGCAGCCATCAAGGCAGGGCGCATGGCTACACCTTC.